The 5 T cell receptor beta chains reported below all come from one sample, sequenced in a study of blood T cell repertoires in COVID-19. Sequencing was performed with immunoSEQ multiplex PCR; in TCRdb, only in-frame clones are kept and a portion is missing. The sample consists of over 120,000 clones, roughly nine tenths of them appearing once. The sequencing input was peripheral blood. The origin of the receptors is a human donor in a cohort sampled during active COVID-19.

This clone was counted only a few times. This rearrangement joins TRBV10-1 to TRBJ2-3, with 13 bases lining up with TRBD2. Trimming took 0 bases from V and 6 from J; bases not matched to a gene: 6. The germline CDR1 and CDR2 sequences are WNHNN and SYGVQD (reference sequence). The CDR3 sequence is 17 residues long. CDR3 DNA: TGCGCCAGCAGTGAGTCGCGGACTAGCGGGGGTGTGGATACGCAGTATTTT. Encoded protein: CASSESRTSGGVDTQYF.

CDR3 loop: CASSQEQLTNYGYTF. CDR3 nucleotides: TGTGCCAGCAGCCAGGAACAGCTAACTAACTATGGCTACACCTTC. V usage is TRBV14 and J usage is TRBJ1-2; D not certain. Trimming took off 3 bases at V and 0 bases at J, with 11 bases between the two ends. The CDR3 runs to 15 residues. CDR1 is SGHDN and CDR2 is FVKESK in the germline V gene.

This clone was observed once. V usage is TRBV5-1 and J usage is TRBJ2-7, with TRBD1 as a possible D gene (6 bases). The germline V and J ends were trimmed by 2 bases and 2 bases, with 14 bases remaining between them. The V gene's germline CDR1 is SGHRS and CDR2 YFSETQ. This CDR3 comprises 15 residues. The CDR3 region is CASSLATGFPYEQYF. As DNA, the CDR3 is TGCGCCAGCAGCTTAGCAACAGGGTTCCCCTACGAGCAGTACTTC.

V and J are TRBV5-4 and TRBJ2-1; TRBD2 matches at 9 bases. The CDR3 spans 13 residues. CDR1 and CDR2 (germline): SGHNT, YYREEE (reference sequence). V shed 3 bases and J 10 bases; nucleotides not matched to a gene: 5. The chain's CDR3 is CASSSALAGEQFF. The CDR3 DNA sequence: TGTGCCAGCAGCTCCGCACTAGCGGGCGAGCAGTTCTTC.

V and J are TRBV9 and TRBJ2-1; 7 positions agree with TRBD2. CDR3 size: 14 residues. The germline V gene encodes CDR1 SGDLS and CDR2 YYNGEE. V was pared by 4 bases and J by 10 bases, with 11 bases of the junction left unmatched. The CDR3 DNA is TGTGCCAGCAGCTCCTGGGGGGGATCAAGGGAGCAGTTCTTC. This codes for CASSSWGGSREQFF.